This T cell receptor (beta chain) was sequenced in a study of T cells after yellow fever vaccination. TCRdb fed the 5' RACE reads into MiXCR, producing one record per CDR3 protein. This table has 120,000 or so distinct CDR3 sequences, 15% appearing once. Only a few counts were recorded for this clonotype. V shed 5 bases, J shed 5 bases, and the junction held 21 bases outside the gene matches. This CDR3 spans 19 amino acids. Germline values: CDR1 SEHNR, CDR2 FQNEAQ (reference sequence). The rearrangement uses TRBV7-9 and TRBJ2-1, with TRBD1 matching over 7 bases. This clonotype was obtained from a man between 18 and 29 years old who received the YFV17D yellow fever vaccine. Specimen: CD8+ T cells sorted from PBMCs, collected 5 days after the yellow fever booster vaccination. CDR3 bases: TGTGCCAGCAGCGTCGTTCGCAAGGGACAGCCCCTAGTACACAATGAGCAGTTCTTC. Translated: CASSVVRKGQPLVHNEQFF.